This T cell receptor (beta chain) was observed in a study of cytomegalovirus exposure and HLA in healthy donors. Broader study findings: Previously analyzed data showed that most TCR beta V segments were productive at a frequency of about 87% or about 30%. The study flagged approximately 180 TCR beta chains as cytomegalovirus-associated.

These donors, healthy bone marrow donors, were studied. PCR employed 60 Vbeta and 13 Jbeta primers. The method was immunoSEQ multiplex PCR; TCRdb's version includes in-frame clones alone and lacks a portion of them. The sample carries fewer than 250,000 clones, about 83% recorded once. With V trimmed by 5 bases and J by 6 bases, 12 bases remained unmatched. This CDR3 has 15 residues. Germline CDR1 and CDR2: SGHTA and FQGNSA. On this clone: The antigen remains undetermined.

The origin of this receptor is a man aged 40-55 years in good health and CMV-seronegative. The sequencing sample was made of PBMCs. V is TRBV7-2 and J is TRBJ1-1; 7 nucleotides line up with TRBD1. The chain's CDR3 is CASSPPGQWVPEAFF. In DNA form, the CDR3 reads TGTGCCAGCAGCCCTCCGGGACAGTGGGTCCCTGAAGCTTTCTTT.